This TCR beta chain was retrieved from a study of shared clonotypes between healthy human individuals. Study findings and constraints: Several donors showed sharing of approximately 5% of naive CD4 clonotypes. Rarefaction showed that sequencing of sorted subsets was incomplete (despite large depth). The sampled material consisted only of blood, and tissue repertoires are likely to differ.

About this clone itself: What it binds is unknown.

A deep-level run was used for the assay. Using immunoSEQ multiplex PCR, the repertoire was profiled, and TCRdb retains in-frame clones only, with some absent. The data contain 1.4 million to 1.5 million clones, roughly 96% of them singletons. Input material: naive CD4+ T cells sorted from blood. Documented subset: CD45RA+ positively selected. The TCR was taken from a man younger than 45 in good health.

The CDR3 is CSTWGDTQYF. For the CDR3, the DNA is TGCAGCACTTGGGGGGATACGCAGTATTTT. The chain joins TRBV29-1 to TRBJ2-3; D may correspond to TRBD1 or TRBD2 (5 bases each). The germline V gene has CDR1 SQVTM and CDR2 ANQGSEA. Trimming stripped 8 bases from V and 6 bases from J, with 9 bases between. The CDR3 extends over 10 amino acids.